Following are 21 T cell receptor beta chains from one sample sequenced in a study of T-cell memory formation after mild COVID-19. TCRdb re-analysed the 5' RACE reads in MiXCR, keeping a single row per CDR3 protein. The sample has under 250,000 distinct CDR3 sequences, more than 25% seen once. The sample was PBMCs or a T cell subset sorted from them (not recorded which). The receptors here all came from an adult woman who had mild COVID-19 (a few samples of this study predate the infection). Cell type and time point are not known.

This chain links TRBV5-1 with TRBJ1-2; D unresolved. The CDR3 has 14 residues. Germline V lookup: CDR1 SGHRS, CDR2 YFSETQ. Trimming took off 4 bases at V and 0 bases at J, with 10 bases between the two ends. DNA for the CDR3: TGCGCCAGCAGCCCCCAAGGACCTAACTATGGCTACACCTTC. This codes for CASSPQGPNYGYTF.

This chain connects TRBV12-3 or TRBV12-4 to TRBJ2-7; D may be TRBD1 or TRBD2 (5 bases each). This CDR3 is built from 15 residues. The germline V and J ends were trimmed by 5 bases and 0 bases, with 14 bases remaining between them. CDR3 in DNA: TGTGCCAGCAGTCAGGGACCGAAGAGCTCCTACGAGCAGTACTTC. This gives the protein CASSQGPKSSYEQYF.

The chain links TRBV6-5 to TRBJ2-2, with D perhaps matching TRBD1 (5 bases). CDR3 size: 14 residues. The germline V gene encodes CDR1 MNHEY and CDR2 SVGAGI. The V and J ends lost 6 bases and 0 bases respectively, with 8 bases between them. CDR3 sequence reads: CASRRQSNTGELFF. The CDR3, as DNA: TGTGCCAGCAGGAGACAGTCGAACACCGGGGAGCTGTTTTTT.

This chain links TRBV4-1 with TRBJ2-5, with 7 bases lining up with TRBD2. Germline lookup yields CDR1 MGHRA and CDR2 YSYEKL. V shed 0 bases and J 5 bases; nucleotides not matched to a gene: 6. CDR3 length: 15 residues. DNA for the CDR3: TGCGCCAGCAGCCAAGATCAGGATAGCGGGGAGACCCAGTACTTC. Translated, it gives CASSQDQDSGETQYF.

In this sample, this clonotype turned up a few times. The chain recombines TRBV20-1 with TRBJ1-2; no reliable D call. V lost 1 base and J lost 2, with 11 bases in between. This CDR3 region has 14 residues. The V gene's germline CDR1 is DFQATT and CDR2 SNEGSKA (reference sequence). CDR3 sequence: CSARVQPLNYGYTF. DNA of the CDR3: TGCAGTGCTAGAGTCCAGCCCTTAAACTATGGCTACACCTTC.

The CDR3 reads CASIKGWSGRVNEQFF. CDR3 bases: TGTGCCAGCATAAAAGGTTGGAGCGGGAGGGTAAATGAGCAGTTCTTC. The chain combines TRBV6-2 or TRBV6-3 with TRBJ2-1, with 10 bases lining up with TRBD2. V dropped 7 bases and J dropped 7; count of bases not matched to a gene: 13. This CDR3 has 16 amino acids. Germline V gene data show CDR1 as MNHEY and CDR2 as SVGEGT.

This clonotype turned up a few times. This chain connects TRBV20-1 to TRBJ2-3; D perhaps matches TRBD2 (6 bases). The V gene's germline CDR1 is DFQATT and CDR2 SNEGSKA (reference sequence). The CDR3 contains 14 residues. V shed 1 base and J shed 6 bases, with 14 bases lying between them. The CDR3: CSARVGGPGDTQYF. CDR3 DNA: TGCAGTGCTAGAGTGGGGGGACCCGGGGATACGCAGTATTTT.

The chain employs TRBV11-2 and TRBJ2-4; 7 nucleotides agree with TRBD1. J was trimmed by 6 bases and V by 5 bases; bases with no gene match: 4. The germline V gene encodes CDR1 SGHAT and CDR2 FQNNGV. There are 13 residues in the CDR3. This CDR3 reads CASSGDSTNIQYF. The CDR3 nucleotides are TGTGCCAGCAGCGGGGACAGCACAAACATTCAGTACTTC. Supplemented by reference TRBV11-2 and TRBJ2-4, the full variable domain reads EAGVAQSPRYKIIEKRQSVAFWCNPISGHATLYWYQQILGQGPKLLIQFQNNGVVDDSQLPKDRFSAERLKGVDSTLKIQPAKLEDSAVYLCASSGDSTNIQYFGAGTRLSVL.

This chain connects TRBV5-1 to TRBJ2-7; D unresolved. V lost 4 bases, J lost 6 bases, and 17 bases lay in between. CDR1 and CDR2 (germline): SGHRS, YFSETQ. CDR3 length: 14 amino acids. The CDR3 is CASSPPGPKGEQYF. CDR3 DNA: TGCGCCAGCAGCCCACCCGGACCAAAGGGCGAGCAGTACTTC.

The chain carries TRBV12-3 or TRBV12-4 and TRBJ2-7; 7 nucleotides agree with TRBD1. V lost 3 bases to trimming and J lost 3 bases; unmatched junction nucleotides: 11. This CDR3 is built from 16 residues. CDR3 sequence: CASSFLFPGQIYEQYF. For the CDR3, the DNA is TGTGCCAGCAGTTTCCTCTTCCCGGGACAGATCTACGAGCAGTACTTC.

V is TRBV7-6 and J is TRBJ2-7, with 10 bases aligning to TRBD2. Germline V lookup: CDR1 SGHVS, CDR2 FNYEAQ. The V gene end was trimmed by 2 bases and the J gene end by 7 bases; junction bases not matched to a gene: 5. This CDR3 is built from 14 residues. The CDR3 here is CASSLRTSGSEQYF. The DNA of the CDR3 is TGTGCCAGCAGCTTAAGGACTAGCGGATCTGAGCAGTACTTC.

CDR3 protein: CASSLPQTSGDMDEQFF. The CDR3 DNA is TGCGCCAGCAGCTTGCCCCAGACTAGCGGGGATATGGATGAGCAGTTCTTC. This rearrangement joins TRBV5-1 to TRBJ2-1, with 11 positions matching TRBD2. V shed 1 base and J 8 bases; nucleotides not matched to a gene: 11. Germline assignment: CDR1 SGHRS and CDR2 YFSETQ. This CDR3 spans 17 amino acids.

The chain combines TRBV20-1 with TRBJ2-7, with TRBD2 matching 9 bases. CDR3 length: 14 residues. V dropped 1 base and J dropped 0; count of bases not matched to a gene: 1. Germline V lookup: CDR1 DFQATT, CDR2 SNEGSKA (reference sequence). CDR3 sequence (DNA): TGCAGTGCTAGAGGACTAGCGGACTCCTACGAGCAGTACTTC. It yields the protein CSARGLADSYEQYF.

This clonotype was counted a few times. This chain uses TRBV24-1 with TRBJ1-1; D call uncertain. This CDR3 region has 11 residues. Trimming removed 6 bases from V and 5 bases from J, with 6 bases in between. Germline V gene lookup returns CDR1 KGHDR and CDR2 SFDVKD. This chain's CDR3 is CATSTGTEAFF. DNA for the CDR3: TGTGCCACCAGTACGGGGACTGAAGCTTTCTTT.

This clonotype was seen a handful of times. The chain uses TRBV12-3 or TRBV12-4 and TRBJ2-7; the D is unclear. The length of the CDR3 is 12 residues. Trimming left V 6 bases short and J 3 bases short, with 9 bases between. CDR3 bases: TGTGCCAGCAGCAGTTCGTACTACGAGCAGTACTTC. Translation gives CASSSSYYEQYF.

This clonotype was found a few times. The chain uses TRBV29-1 and TRBJ2-1; TRBD2 matches 11 bases. From germline, CDR1 is SQVTM and CDR2 ANQGSEA. This CDR3 has 14 residues. The J segment lost 5 bases and the V segment lost 7 bases, leaving 7 bases of the junction unmatched. CDR3 nucleotides: TGCAGCGCTACCGGGACTAGCGGCAACAATGAGCAGTTCTTC. This encodes CSATGTSGNNEQFF.

This clonotype has a handful of counts. The V gene is TRBV4-1, the J gene TRBJ2-7; unclear D gene. The CDR3 contains 15 residues. CDR1 and CDR2 from the germline V gene are MGHRA and YSYEKL. Trimming removed 4 bases from V and 2 bases from J, with 15 bases in between. DNA of the CDR3: TGCGCCAGCAGCCCCACGATGAGGTCCGCCTACGAGCAGTACTTC. Protein: CASSPTMRSAYEQYF.

This clonotype was picked up a small number of times. The chain has TRBV27 and TRBJ1-5, with D perhaps TRBD1 (6 bases). V was clipped by 5 bases and J by 4 bases, with 15 bases between them. CDR3 length: 15 amino acids. Germline CDR1 and CDR2: MNHEY and SMNVEV (reference sequence). This chain's CDR3 is CASSPGQRTNQPQHF. Written as DNA, the CDR3 is TGTGCCAGCAGTCCCGGACAGAGAACTAATCAGCCCCAGCATTTT.

This clonotype was seen at least ten times. V is TRBV15 and J is TRBJ2-1; TRBD1 is a possible D gene (6 bases). This CDR3 region has 18 residues. Trimming removed 0 bases at V and 7 bases at J, with 22 bases between. Per germline, CDR1 LNHNV and CDR2 YYDKDF (reference sequence). This CDR3 is CATSREGSWAGARNEQFF. CDR3 coding DNA: TGTGCCACCAGCAGAGAAGGATCGTGGGCAGGGGCCCGTAATGAGCAGTTCTTC.

This chain connects TRBV7-6 to TRBJ2-3, with D possibly matching TRBD1 (6 bases). CDR3 length equals 12 residues. Germline values: CDR1 SGHVS, CDR2 FNYEAQ. V gave up 5 bases and J gave up 3 bases, with 6 bases separating them. The CDR3 region is CASSTGTDTQYF. CDR3 in DNA: TGTGCCAGCAGCACAGGGACAGATACGCAGTATTTT. Full variable domain (outside the CDR3, taken from reference TRBV7-6 and TRBJ2-3): GAGVSQSPRYKVTKRGQDVALRCDPISGHVSLYWYRQALGQGPEFLTYFNYEAQQDKSGLPNDRFSAERPEGSISTLTIQRTEQRDSAMYRCASSTGTDTQYFGPGTRLTVL.

This clonotype has more than one count but fewer than ten. V and J are TRBV7-6 and TRBJ2-1; 10 positions agree with TRBD2. CDR3 size: 16 residues. From germline, CDR1 is SGHVS and CDR2 FNYEAQ. V shed 5 bases and J 8 bases; nucleotides not matched to a gene: 12. CDR3 protein: CASSPSLTSGTYEQFF. The CDR3 nucleotides read TGTGCCAGCAGCCCCAGTCTAACTAGCGGGACCTATGAGCAGTTCTTC.